A selection of T cell receptor beta chains follows, all from one sample in a study of blood T cell repertoires in COVID-19. The method was immunoSEQ multiplex PCR; TCRdb's version includes in-frame clones alone and lacks a portion of them. Of approximately 230,000 clones in the sample, nearly 90% were seen once. The sample was peripheral blood. The receptor set was obtained from a middle-aged woman who had recovered from COVID-19. Each CDR3 is given without its conserved first and last residue. Each record gives: CDR3 protein, V gene, J gene.

cdr3_aa: ASSRQSQGSGANVLT; v_call: TRBV3-1/TRBV3-2; j_call: TRBJ2-6
cdr3_aa: ASSVADYGYT; v_call: TRBV9; j_call: TRBJ1-2
cdr3_aa: ASSPGTSGRMTDTQY; v_call: TRBV9; j_call: TRBJ2-3
cdr3_aa: ASSYSGRRGSPLH; v_call: TRBV6-2/TRBV6-3; j_call: TRBJ1-6
cdr3_aa: ASSKGLFGNEQF; v_call: TRBV21-1; j_call: TRBJ2-1
cdr3_aa: ASSRQGRKLADTDTQY; v_call: TRBV19; j_call: TRBJ2-3
cdr3_aa: ASRRAGTGNTDTQY; v_call: TRBV3-1/TRBV3-2; j_call: TRBJ2-3
cdr3_aa: AWSAQGTNYEQY; v_call: TRBV30; j_call: TRBJ2-7
cdr3_aa: ASSKKSYETSGPTGANVLT; v_call: TRBV21-1; j_call: TRBJ2-6
cdr3_aa: ASGFLSQGWRGYT; v_call: TRBV12-5; j_call: TRBJ1-2
cdr3_aa: ASSPPGGSYEQY; v_call: TRBV18; j_call: TRBJ2-7
cdr3_aa: ASSPIGGPTDTQY; v_call: TRBV7-2; j_call: TRBJ2-3
cdr3_aa: ASSQGPSGGLGGNQPQH; v_call: TRBV3-1/TRBV3-2; j_call: TRBJ1-5
cdr3_aa: ASTRRDTTYEQY; v_call: TRBV5-4; j_call: TRBJ2-7
cdr3_aa: ASSLSTGELF; v_call: TRBV6-5; j_call: TRBJ2-2
cdr3_aa: ASSPGQYYEQY; v_call: TRBV11-1; j_call: TRBJ2-7
cdr3_aa: ASTRGTGYDSPLH; v_call: TRBV13; j_call: TRBJ1-6
cdr3_aa: ASSPGQGTNQPQH; v_call: TRBV19; j_call: TRBJ1-5
cdr3_aa: ASSLRGRGETQY; v_call: TRBV7-2; j_call: TRBJ2-5
cdr3_aa: ASSQERGGHEQF; v_call: TRBV3-1/TRBV3-2; j_call: TRBJ2-1
cdr3_aa: ASSVDVGGETQY; v_call: TRBV9; j_call: TRBJ2-5
cdr3_aa: ASSLGGGRTSYNEQF; v_call: TRBV7-2; j_call: TRBJ2-1
cdr3_aa: ASSLGGLASGSAETQY; v_call: TRBV7-2; j_call: TRBJ2-5
cdr3_aa: AGAEQGAASYEQY; v_call: TRBV28; j_call: TRBJ2-7
cdr3_aa: ASSQMTGVYNSPLH; v_call: TRBV6-2/TRBV6-3; j_call: TRBJ1-6
cdr3_aa: ASSPGHPGELF; v_call: TRBV18; j_call: TRBJ2-2
cdr3_aa: ASSGQGFTEAF; v_call: TRBV9; j_call: TRBJ1-1
cdr3_aa: ASSHSMQRLSQYPSDGYT; v_call: TRBV27; j_call: TRBJ1-2
cdr3_aa: ASSPIPSGSSYNEQF; v_call: TRBV7-8; j_call: TRBJ2-1
cdr3_aa: ASSQDGGWELF; v_call: TRBV4-3; j_call: TRBJ2-2
cdr3_aa: ASSFGKVGSGSGANVLT; v_call: TRBV5-4; j_call: TRBJ2-6
cdr3_aa: ASGAQQGTNEKLF; v_call: TRBV2; j_call: TRBJ1-4
cdr3_aa: ASSGHLNSPLH; v_call: TRBV6-5; j_call: TRBJ1-6
cdr3_aa: ASSQDVASGHNEQF; v_call: TRBV4-2; j_call: TRBJ2-1
cdr3_aa: ASSPRQGDFDEQY; v_call: TRBV18; j_call: TRBJ2-7
cdr3_aa: AWSAVGGPSPLH; v_call: TRBV30; j_call: TRBJ1-6
cdr3_aa: ASSAGQGQQPQH; v_call: TRBV9; j_call: TRBJ1-5
cdr3_aa: ASSPGTGFNYGYT; v_call: TRBV7-3; j_call: TRBJ1-2
cdr3_aa: ASSENTPRNQY; v_call: TRBV10-1; j_call: TRBJ2-5
cdr3_aa: ASSYTSGGADEQF; v_call: TRBV6-2/TRBV6-3; j_call: TRBJ2-1
cdr3_aa: ASSQSGGQYNEQF; v_call: TRBV5-1; j_call: TRBJ2-1
cdr3_aa: ASRQGNTIY; v_call: TRBV6-5; j_call: TRBJ1-3
cdr3_aa: ASSSWTSPKNYNEQF; v_call: TRBV21-1; j_call: TRBJ2-1
cdr3_aa: ASSQGTTNTGELF; v_call: TRBV4-3; j_call: TRBJ2-2
cdr3_aa: ASSRQGLAGRQY; v_call: TRBV14; j_call: TRBJ2-3
cdr3_aa: ASSSSSGNTIY; v_call: TRBV5-1; j_call: TRBJ1-3
cdr3_aa: ASSRSLGTDTQY; v_call: TRBV5-1; j_call: TRBJ2-3
cdr3_aa: ASSFAGTAQETQY; v_call: TRBV7-2; j_call: TRBJ2-5
cdr3_aa: ASSEVRGRNEQY; v_call: TRBV6-1; j_call: TRBJ2-7
cdr3_aa: ASSSGLAETQY; v_call: TRBV7-9; j_call: TRBJ2-5
cdr3_aa: ASSRTAGTGAYEQY; v_call: TRBV4-3; j_call: TRBJ2-7
cdr3_aa: ASSSRDSSSNEQF; v_call: TRBV5-1; j_call: TRBJ2-1
cdr3_aa: ASSSSRTGGKTGELF; v_call: TRBV7-2; j_call: TRBJ2-2
cdr3_aa: ASSQVISGKVRHRDSPLH; v_call: TRBV4-1; j_call: TRBJ1-6
cdr3_aa: ASSPLPGGWAGELF; v_call: TRBV7-8; j_call: TRBJ2-2
cdr3_aa: ASLPGPGKSLSGNTIY; v_call: TRBV19; j_call: TRBJ1-3
cdr3_aa: ASFHRLVGGEQF; v_call: TRBV2; j_call: TRBJ2-1
cdr3_aa: ASSKMGTGSGNTIY; v_call: TRBV2; j_call: TRBJ1-3
cdr3_aa: ASRAPDSAYEQY; v_call: TRBV10-1; j_call: TRBJ2-7